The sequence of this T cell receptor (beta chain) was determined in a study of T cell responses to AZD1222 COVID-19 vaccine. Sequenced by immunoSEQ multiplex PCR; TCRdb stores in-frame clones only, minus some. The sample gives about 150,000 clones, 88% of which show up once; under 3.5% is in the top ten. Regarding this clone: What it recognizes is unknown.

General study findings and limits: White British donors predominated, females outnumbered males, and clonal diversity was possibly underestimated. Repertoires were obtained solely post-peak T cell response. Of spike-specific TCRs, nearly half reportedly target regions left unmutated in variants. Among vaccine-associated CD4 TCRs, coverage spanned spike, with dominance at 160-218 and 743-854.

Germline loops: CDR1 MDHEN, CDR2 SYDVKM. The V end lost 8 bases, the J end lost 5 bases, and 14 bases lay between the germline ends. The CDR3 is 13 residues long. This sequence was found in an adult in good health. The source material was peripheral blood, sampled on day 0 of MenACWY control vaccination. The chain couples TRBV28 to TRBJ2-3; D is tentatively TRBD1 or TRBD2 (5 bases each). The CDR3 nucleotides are TGTGCCAGCGGGGACCTTGGGGGAGATACGCAGTATTTT. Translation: CASGDLGGDTQYF.